Reported below is one T cell receptor beta chain. This table comes from immunoSEQ multiplex PCR, and its TCRdb copy is limited to in-frame clones, with some not included. The sample holds some 74,000 clones, roughly 86% seen once. The sample belongs to a study of blood T cell repertoires in COVID-19. Study summary: Sources were T cells, B-cell-depleted T cells, or PBMCs; the material itself was cDNA or gDNA.

The CDR3 has 13 amino acids. V lost 3 bases and J 4 bases, leaving 9 bases between the germline ends. Germline V gene sequence: CDR1 KGHSH, CDR2 LQKENI. The sequenced sample consisted of peripheral blood. The chain recombines TRBV18 with TRBJ1-2; a possible D gene is TRBD1 (6 bases). This receptor was identified in a man aged 45-60 years with acute or convalescent COVID-19. The CDR3 coding sequence is TGTGCCAGCTCACCCACAGGGATCTATGGCTACACCTTC. This codes for CASSPTGIYGYTF.